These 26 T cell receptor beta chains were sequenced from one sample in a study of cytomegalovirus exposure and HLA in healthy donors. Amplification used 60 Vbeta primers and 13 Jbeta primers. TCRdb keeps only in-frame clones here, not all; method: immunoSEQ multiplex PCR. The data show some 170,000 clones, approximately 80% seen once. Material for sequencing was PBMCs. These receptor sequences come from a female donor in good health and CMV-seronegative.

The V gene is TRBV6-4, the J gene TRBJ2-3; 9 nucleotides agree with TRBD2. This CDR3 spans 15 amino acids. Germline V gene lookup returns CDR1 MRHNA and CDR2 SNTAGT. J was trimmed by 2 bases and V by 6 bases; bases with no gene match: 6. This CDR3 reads CASRDSGRVTDTQYF. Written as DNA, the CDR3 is TGTGCCAGCAGAGATAGCGGGAGAGTCACAGATACGCAGTATTTT.

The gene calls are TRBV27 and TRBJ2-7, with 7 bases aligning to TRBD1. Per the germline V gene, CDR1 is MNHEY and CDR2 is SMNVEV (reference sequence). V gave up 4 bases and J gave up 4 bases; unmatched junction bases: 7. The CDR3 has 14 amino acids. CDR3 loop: CASSWTGQDYEQYF. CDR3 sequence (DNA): TGTGCCAGCAGTTGGACTGGACAGGATTACGAGCAGTACTTC.

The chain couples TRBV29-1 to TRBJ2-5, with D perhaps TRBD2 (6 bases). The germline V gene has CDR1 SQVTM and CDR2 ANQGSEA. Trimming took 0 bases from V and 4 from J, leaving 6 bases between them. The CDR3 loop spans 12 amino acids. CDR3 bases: TGCAGCGTTGAAGACGGGGGAGAGACCCAGTACTTC. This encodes CSVEDGGETQYF.

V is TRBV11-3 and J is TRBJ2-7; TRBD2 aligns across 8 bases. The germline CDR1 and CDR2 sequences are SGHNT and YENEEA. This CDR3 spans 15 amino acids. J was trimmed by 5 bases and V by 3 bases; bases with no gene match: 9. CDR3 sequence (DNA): TGTGCCAGCAGCTTGGCGGGAGGAGGAAAAGACGAGCAGTACTTC. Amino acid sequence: CASSLAGGGKDEQYF.

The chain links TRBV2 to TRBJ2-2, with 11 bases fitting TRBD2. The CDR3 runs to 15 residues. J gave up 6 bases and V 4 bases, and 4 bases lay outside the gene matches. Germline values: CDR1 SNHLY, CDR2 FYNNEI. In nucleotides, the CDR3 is TGTGCCAGCAGTGCGACTAGCGGGAAAGCCGGGGAGCTGTTTTTT. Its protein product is CASSATSGKAGELFF.

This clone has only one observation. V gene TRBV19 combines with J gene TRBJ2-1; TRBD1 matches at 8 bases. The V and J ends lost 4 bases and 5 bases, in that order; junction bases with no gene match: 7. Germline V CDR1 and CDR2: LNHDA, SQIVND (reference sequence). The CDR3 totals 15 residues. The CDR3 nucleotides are TGTGCCAGTAGTAAAGGGACAGGACACCACAATGAGCAGTTCTTC. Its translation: CASSKGTGHHNEQFF.

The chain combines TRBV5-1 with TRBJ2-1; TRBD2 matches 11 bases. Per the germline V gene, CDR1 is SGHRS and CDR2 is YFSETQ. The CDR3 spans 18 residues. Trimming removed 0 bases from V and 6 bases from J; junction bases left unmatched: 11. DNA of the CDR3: TGCGCCAGCAGCTTGGTCCCCCTTAGCGGGAGGGCCTTCAATGAGCAGTTCTTC. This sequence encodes CASSLVPLSGRAFNEQFF.

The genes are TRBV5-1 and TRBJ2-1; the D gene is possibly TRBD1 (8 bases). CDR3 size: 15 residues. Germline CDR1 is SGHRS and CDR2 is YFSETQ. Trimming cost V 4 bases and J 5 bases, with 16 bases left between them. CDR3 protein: CASSLGGTGDNEQFF. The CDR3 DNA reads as TGCGCCAGCAGCCTGGGGGGGACAGGTGACAATGAGCAGTTCTTC.

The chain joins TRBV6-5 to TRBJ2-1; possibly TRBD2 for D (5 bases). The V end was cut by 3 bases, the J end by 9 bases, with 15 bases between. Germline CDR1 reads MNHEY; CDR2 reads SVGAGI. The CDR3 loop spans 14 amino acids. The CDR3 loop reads CASSYEVRAGEQFF. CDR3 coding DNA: TGTGCCAGCAGTTATGAAGTTAGGGCGGGTGAGCAGTTCTTC.

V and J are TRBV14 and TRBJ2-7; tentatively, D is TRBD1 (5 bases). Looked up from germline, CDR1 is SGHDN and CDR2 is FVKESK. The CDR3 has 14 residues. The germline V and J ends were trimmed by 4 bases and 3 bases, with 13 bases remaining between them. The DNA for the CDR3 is TGTGCCAGCAGCCGCGACGACAGATACTACGAGCAGTACTTC. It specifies CASSRDDRYYEQYF.

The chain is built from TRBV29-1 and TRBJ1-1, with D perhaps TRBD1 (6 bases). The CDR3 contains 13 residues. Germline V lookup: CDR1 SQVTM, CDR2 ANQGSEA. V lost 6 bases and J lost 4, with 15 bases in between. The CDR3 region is CSVAQGFSTEAFF. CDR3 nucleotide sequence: TGCAGCGTCGCCCAGGGGTTTAGCACTGAAGCTTTCTTT.

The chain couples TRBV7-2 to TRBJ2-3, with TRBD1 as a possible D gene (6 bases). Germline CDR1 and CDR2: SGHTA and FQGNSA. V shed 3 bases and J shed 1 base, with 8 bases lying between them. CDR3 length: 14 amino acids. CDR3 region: CASSFKGGTDTQYF. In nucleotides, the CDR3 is TGTGCCAGCAGCTTTAAGGGGGGCACAGATACGCAGTATTTT.

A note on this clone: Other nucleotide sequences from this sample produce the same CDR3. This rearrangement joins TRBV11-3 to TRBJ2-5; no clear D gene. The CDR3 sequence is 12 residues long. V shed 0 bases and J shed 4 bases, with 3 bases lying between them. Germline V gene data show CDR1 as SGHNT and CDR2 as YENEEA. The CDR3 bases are TGTGCCAGCAGCTTAGATAGAGAGACCCAGTACTTC. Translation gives CASSLDRETQYF.

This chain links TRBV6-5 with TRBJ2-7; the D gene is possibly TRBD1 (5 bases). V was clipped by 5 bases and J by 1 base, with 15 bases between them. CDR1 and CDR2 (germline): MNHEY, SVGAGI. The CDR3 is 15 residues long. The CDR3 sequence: CASSPAGFGSYEQYF. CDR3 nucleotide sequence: TGTGCCAGCAGTCCCGCAGGGTTCGGGTCCTACGAGCAGTACTTC.

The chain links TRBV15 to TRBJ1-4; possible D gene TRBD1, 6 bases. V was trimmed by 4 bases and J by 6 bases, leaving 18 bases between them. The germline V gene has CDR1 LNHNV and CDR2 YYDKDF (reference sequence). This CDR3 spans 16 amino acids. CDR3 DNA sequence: TGTGCCACCAGCATACCAGGGGTTTGGGACGATGAAAAACTGTTTTTT. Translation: CATSIPGVWDDEKLFF.

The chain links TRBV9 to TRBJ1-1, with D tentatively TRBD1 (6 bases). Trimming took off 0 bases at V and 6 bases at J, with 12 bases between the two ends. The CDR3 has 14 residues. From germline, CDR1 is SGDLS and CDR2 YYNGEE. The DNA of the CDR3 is TGTGCCAGCAGCGTAGTACAGGGCGGCGCTGAAGCTTTCTTT. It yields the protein CASSVVQGGAEAFF. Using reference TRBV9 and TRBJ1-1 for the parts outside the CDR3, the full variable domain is DSGVTQTPKHLITATGQRVTLRCSPRSGDLSVYWYQQSLDQGLQFLIQYYNGEERAKGNILERFSAQQFPDLHSELNLSSLELGDSALYFCASSVVQGGAEAFFGQGTRLTVV.

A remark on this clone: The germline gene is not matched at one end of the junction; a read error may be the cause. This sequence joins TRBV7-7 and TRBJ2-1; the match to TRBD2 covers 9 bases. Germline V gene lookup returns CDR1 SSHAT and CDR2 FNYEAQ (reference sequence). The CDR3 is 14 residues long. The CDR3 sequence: CASSPGLAGDEQFF. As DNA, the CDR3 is TGTGCTAGCAGCCCGGGACTAGCTGGGGATGAGCAGTTCTTC. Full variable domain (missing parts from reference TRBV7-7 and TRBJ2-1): GAGVSQSPRYKVTKRGQDVTLRCDPISSHATLYWYQQALGQGPEFLTYFNYEAQPDKSGLPSDRFSAERPEGSISTLTIQRTEQRDSAMYRCASSPGLAGDEQFFGPGTRLTVL.

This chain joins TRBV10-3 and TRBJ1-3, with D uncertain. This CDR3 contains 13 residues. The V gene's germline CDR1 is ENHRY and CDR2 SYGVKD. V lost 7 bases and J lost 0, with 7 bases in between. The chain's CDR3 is CAITGSSGNTIYF. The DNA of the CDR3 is TGTGCCATCACGGGGAGCTCTGGAAACACCATATATTTT.

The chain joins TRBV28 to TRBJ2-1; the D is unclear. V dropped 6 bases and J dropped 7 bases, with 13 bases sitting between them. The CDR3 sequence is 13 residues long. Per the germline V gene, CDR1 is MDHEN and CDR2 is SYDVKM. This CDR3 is CASRLVIENEQFF. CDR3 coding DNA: TGTGCCAGCAGGCTAGTGATAGAAAATGAGCAGTTCTTC. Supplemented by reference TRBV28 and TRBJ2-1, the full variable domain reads DVKVTQSSRYLVKRTGEKVFLECVQDMDHENMFWYRQDPGLGLRLIYFSYDVKMKEKGDIPEGYSVSREKKERFSLILESASTNQTSMYLCASRLVIENEQFFGPGTRLTVL.

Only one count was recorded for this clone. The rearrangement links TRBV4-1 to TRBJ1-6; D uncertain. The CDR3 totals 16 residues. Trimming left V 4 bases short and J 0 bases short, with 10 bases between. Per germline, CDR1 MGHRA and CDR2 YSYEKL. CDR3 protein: CASSPLLSSYNSPLHF. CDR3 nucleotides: TGCGCCAGCAGCCCACTACTGAGCTCCTATAATTCACCCCTCCACTTT.

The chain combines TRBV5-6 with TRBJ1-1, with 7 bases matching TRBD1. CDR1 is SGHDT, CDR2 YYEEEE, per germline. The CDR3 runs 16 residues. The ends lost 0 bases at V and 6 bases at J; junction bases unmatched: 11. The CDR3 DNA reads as TGTGCCAGCAGCTTGGCCTTTCAGGGGACAGCTGCTGAAGCTTTCTTT. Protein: CASSLAFQGTAAEAFF.

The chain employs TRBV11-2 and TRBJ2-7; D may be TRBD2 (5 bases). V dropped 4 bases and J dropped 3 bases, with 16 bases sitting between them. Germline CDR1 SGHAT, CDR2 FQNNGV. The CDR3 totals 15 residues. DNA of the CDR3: TGTGCCAGCAGCTCTATCCGGGATCCCAGCTACGAGCAGTACTTC. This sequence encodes CASSSIRDPSYEQYF.

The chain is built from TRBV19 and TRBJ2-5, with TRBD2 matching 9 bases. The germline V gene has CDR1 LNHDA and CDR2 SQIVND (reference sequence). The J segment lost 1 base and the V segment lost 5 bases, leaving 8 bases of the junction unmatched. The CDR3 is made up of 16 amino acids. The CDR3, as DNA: TGTGCCAGTAGTTTCGACCAGACTAGCGGCCAAGAGACCCAGTACTTC. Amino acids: CASSFDQTSGQETQYF.

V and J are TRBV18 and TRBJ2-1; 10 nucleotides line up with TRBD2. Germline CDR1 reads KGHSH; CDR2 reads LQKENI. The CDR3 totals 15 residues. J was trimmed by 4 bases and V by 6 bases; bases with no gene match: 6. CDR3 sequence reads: CASSTFSGGYNEQFF. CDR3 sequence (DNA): TGTGCCAGCTCCACCTTTAGCGGGGGGTACAATGAGCAGTTCTTC.

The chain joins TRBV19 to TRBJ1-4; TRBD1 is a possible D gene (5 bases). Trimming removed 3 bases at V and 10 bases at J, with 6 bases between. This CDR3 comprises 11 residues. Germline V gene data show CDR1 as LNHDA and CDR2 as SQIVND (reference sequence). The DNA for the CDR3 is TGTGCCAGTAGTATCGACAGAAAACTGTTTTTT. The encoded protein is CASSIDRKLFF. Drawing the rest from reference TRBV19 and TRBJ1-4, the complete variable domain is DGGITQSPKYLFRKEGQNVTLSCEQNLNHDAMYWYRQDPGQGLRLIYYSQIVNDFQKGDIAEGYSVSREKKESFPLTVTSAQKNPTAFYLCASSIDRKLFFGSGTQLSVL.

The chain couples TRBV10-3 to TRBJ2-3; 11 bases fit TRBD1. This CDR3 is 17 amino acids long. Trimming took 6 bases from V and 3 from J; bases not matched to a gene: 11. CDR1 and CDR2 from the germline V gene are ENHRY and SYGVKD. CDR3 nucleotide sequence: TGTGCCATCAGGCGAGGACAGGGGGCGCATTTAACAGATACGCAGTATTTT. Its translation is CAIRRGQGAHLTDTQYF.